The TCR beta chain described here comes from a study of blood T cells in healthy people across ages. Findings and caveats of the study: In the absence of known donor CMV status, changes in expanded clonotypes were possibly confounded.

In its sample, this clonotype was seen a few times. What it recognizes is unknown. A second 7 to 11 cycle PCR used barcoded and J-beta primers. A tag from a template-switch adaptor with 12 random nucleotides marked each cDNA molecule. In TCRdb, the 5' RACE reads were re-called with MiXCR into one record per CDR3 protein. The sample holds 1.5 million to 2 million distinct CDR3 sequences, about two fifths seen once. This CDR3 is built from 17 residues. Per the germline V gene, CDR1 is MRHNA and CDR2 is SNTAGT. J was trimmed by 4 bases and V by 3 bases; bases with no gene match: 9. No fewer than 5 micrograms of total RNA were isolated from every sample.

This receptor was obtained from a human donor in good health. Input material: blood. The chain joins TRBV6-4 to TRBJ2-1; the match to TRBD1 covers 10 bases. The chain's CDR3 is CASSELKDRGSYNEQFF. The CDR3 nucleotides are TGTGCCAGCAGTGAGTTAAAGGACAGGGGGTCGTACAATGAGCAGTTCTTC.